This T cell receptor (beta chain) was retrieved from a study of shared clonotypes between healthy human individuals. General study results and limits: Blood was the sole source, and tissue repertoires probably differ.

A word on this clone: Its antigen is not known.

V trimming: 1 base; J trimming: 0 bases; junction bases outside the gene matches: 3. The CDR3 contains 16 residues. Germline CDR1 is SEHNR and CDR2 is FQNEAQ (reference sequence). Data came from immunoSEQ multiplex PCR; TCRdb stores just in-frame clones and leaves some out. The sample contains about 1.1 million clones, 60% to 85% of which appear only once. Recent vaccinations or acute infections were absent in the healthy HIV-negative adult donors. The rearrangement links TRBV7-9 to TRBJ2-3; the match to TRBD2 covers 8 bases. The receptor comes from a man younger than 30 in good health. Some clones in this sample may be carry-over from other donors' samples. The sample consisted of memory CD4+ T cells from PBMCs. As for subset: CD45RA-negative fraction. The DNA for the CDR3 is TGTGCCAGCAGCTTAGGACTAGCGCCAAGCACAGATACGCAGTATTTT. It encodes CASSLGLAPSTDTQYF.